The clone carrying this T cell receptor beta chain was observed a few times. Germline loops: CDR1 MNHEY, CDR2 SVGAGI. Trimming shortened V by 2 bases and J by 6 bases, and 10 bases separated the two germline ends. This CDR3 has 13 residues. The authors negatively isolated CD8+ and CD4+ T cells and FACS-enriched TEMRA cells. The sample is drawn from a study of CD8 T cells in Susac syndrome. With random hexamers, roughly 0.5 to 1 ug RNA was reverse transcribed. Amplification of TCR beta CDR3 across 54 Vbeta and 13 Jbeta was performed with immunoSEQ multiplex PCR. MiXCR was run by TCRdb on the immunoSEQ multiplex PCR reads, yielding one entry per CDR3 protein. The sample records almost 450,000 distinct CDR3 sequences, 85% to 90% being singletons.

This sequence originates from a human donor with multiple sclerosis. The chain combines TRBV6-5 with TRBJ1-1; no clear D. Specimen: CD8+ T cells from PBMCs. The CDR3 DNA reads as TGTGCCAGCAGTTACGAATTGGCAGCTGAAGCTTTCTTT. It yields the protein CASSYELAAEAFF.